The 14 T cell receptor beta chains below were found in one sample sequenced in a study of technical replicates of blood from a handful of donors (dated by TCRdb to the late 2010s). The library was prepared using the immunoSEQ multiplex PCR assay. TCRdb obtained this table from immuneACCESS and retained in-frame rearrangements with V and J assigned. These tables miss some clones; where compared with another copy, unresolved V genes account for less than half of the shortfall, and the remainder is unexplained. The sample profile shows more than 90,000 clones; approximately 94% of them were found once. The top ten constitute less than 0.25% of the sample. The sequenced material came from T cells isolated from PBMCs. These receptors were obtained from a human donor in good health.

The rearrangement uses TRBV4-2 and TRBJ1-2; D perhaps matches TRBD1 (6 bases). The CDR3 has 15 residues. Between the trimmed V and J ends, which lost 1 base and 4 bases, there was a span of 13 bases. Looked up from germline, CDR1 is LGHNA and CDR2 is YNFKEQ. CDR3 nucleotide sequence: TGTGCCAGCAGCCAAGTACAGGGAAAGGGCTATGGCTACACCTTC. Translated, it gives CASSQVQGKGYGYTF.

The V and J genes are TRBV30 and TRBJ1-3; TRBD1 might be the D (6 bases). Germline V CDR1 and CDR2: GTSNPN, SVGIG (reference sequence). Trimming pared 5 bases from V and 4 bases from J, leaving 9 bases between. This CDR3 has 12 amino acids. CDR3: CAWQGSGNTIYF. The CDR3, as DNA: TGTGCCTGGCAGGGGTCCGGAAACACCATATATTTT.

This clone has only one observation. The gene calls are TRBV19 and TRBJ2-7, with D unresolved. Trimming removed 0 bases from V and 3 bases from J, with 6 bases in between. This CDR3 is 13 amino acids long. CDR1 and CDR2 (germline): LNHDA, SQIVND (reference sequence). The CDR3 reads CASSIDRRYEQYF. DNA for the CDR3: TGTGCCAGTAGTATAGATCGTCGCTACGAGCAGTACTTC.

V gene TRBV7-3 combines with J gene TRBJ2-1; TRBD2 might be the D (6 bases). The CDR3 length is 14 residues. The germline V gene has CDR1 SGHTA and CDR2 FQGTGA. V was pared by 0 bases and J by 8 bases, with 11 bases between. The CDR3 spells CASSLTFASDEQFF. The CDR3 DNA sequence: TGTGCCAGCAGCTTAACGTTTGCTAGCGATGAGCAGTTCTTC.

The chain recombines TRBV7-6 with TRBJ1-1, with D perhaps TRBD1 (6 bases). Germline V gene lookup returns CDR1 SGHVS and CDR2 FNYEAQ. V was cut by 5 bases and J by 1 base, with 11 bases left in between. The CDR3 has 14 residues. The chain's CDR3 is CASSPRGRNTEAFF. DNA of the CDR3: TGTGCCAGCAGCCCGAGGGGGAGGAACACTGAAGCTTTCTTT. Complete variable domain (other parts from reference TRBV7-6 and TRBJ1-1): GAGVSQSPRYKVTKRGQDVALRCDPISGHVSLYWYRQALGQGPEFLTYFNYEAQQDKSGLPNDRFSAERPEGSISTLTIQRTEQRDSAMYRCASSPRGRNTEAFFGQGTRLTVV.

V is TRBV10-3 and J is TRBJ1-4, with TRBD1 matching over 7 bases. The germline V gene has CDR1 ENHRY and CDR2 SYGVKD. V gave up 6 bases and J gave up 4 bases; unmatched junction bases: 8. This CDR3 spans 15 amino acids. CDR3 DNA sequence: TGTGCCATCAGGGGAACAGGGGAAGTTAATGAAAAACTGTTTTTT. Amino acids: CAIRGTGEVNEKLFF.

The chain carries TRBV25-1 and TRBJ2-2; tentative D call: TRBD1 (6 bases). CDR1 is MGHDK and CDR2 is SYGVNS in the germline V gene. Trimming shortened V by 6 bases and J by 4 bases, and 12 bases separated the two germline ends. CDR3 length: 14 residues. The CDR3 bases are TGTGCCAGCAGATTGGGACATCTCACCGGGGAGCTGTTTTTT. Amino acid sequence: CASRLGHLTGELFF.

The chain carries TRBV19 and TRBJ1-3, with D uncertain. The germline V and J ends were trimmed by 3 bases and 0 bases, with 9 bases remaining between them. This CDR3 is built from 15 residues. Germline values: CDR1 LNHDA, CDR2 SQIVND (reference sequence). The CDR3, as DNA: TGTGCCAGTAGTATCCTTGGAGGCTCTGGAAACACCATATATTTT. Protein product: CASSILGGSGNTIYF.

The V call is TRBV6-1, the J call TRBJ1-2, with D hard to call. The germline CDR1 and CDR2 sequences are MNHNS and SASEGT. Trimming shortened V by 0 bases and J by 5 bases, and 10 bases separated the two germline ends. The CDR3 loop spans 14 amino acids. The CDR3 region has the DNA TGTGCCAGCAGTGAAGCGCGGATTCTATATGGCTACACCTTC. The encoded protein is CASSEARILYGYTF.

The J gene is TRBJ1-2, the V gene TRBV20-1; D not resolved. Germline V gives CDR1 DFQATT, CDR2 SNEGSKA (reference sequence). The germline V and J ends were trimmed by 4 bases and 8 bases, with 11 bases remaining between them. This CDR3 is 11 amino acids long. The CDR3 loop reads CSAIRGLGYTF. The DNA for the CDR3 is TGCAGTGCTATTAGAGGGTTAGGCTACACCTTC.

The rearrangement uses TRBV28 and TRBJ1-2, with 12 bases matching TRBD1. This CDR3 region has 17 residues. V lost 6 bases to trimming and J lost 6 bases; unmatched junction nucleotides: 14. Germline CDR1 and CDR2: MDHEN and SYDVKM. The DNA of the CDR3 is TGTGCCAGCAGATTAACAACCCGGGACAGGGGGCTGGATGGCTACACCTTC. Encoded protein: CASRLTTRDRGLDGYTF.

In its sample, this clone was seen once. The rearrangement links TRBV18 to TRBJ1-5, with D unclear. There are 14 residues in the CDR3. CDR1 is KGHSH and CDR2 is LQKENI in the germline V gene. Trimming shortened V by 2 bases and J by 1 base, and 6 bases separated the two germline ends. The DNA for the CDR3 is TGTGCCAGCTCACCAGAGTCGAGCAATCAGCCCCAGCATTTT. Protein: CASSPESSNQPQHF.

The chain uses TRBV27 and TRBJ2-1, with 10 bases lining up with TRBD2. Unmatched junction bases numbered 8, after V lost 5 bases and J lost 7 bases. Per germline, CDR1 MNHEY and CDR2 SMNVEV (reference sequence). The CDR3 totals 15 residues. CDR3 DNA: TGTGCCAGCAGTCTAGCTAGCGGGAGTGGAAATGAGCAGTTCTTC. Translated: CASSLASGSGNEQFF.

CDR3 residues: CASSRQTSGRRWTGELFF. The CDR3 DNA sequence: TGTGCCAGCAGTCGCCAGACTAGCGGGAGGCGGTGGACCGGGGAGCTGTTTTTT. The chain couples TRBV27 to TRBJ2-2; 13 bases align to TRBD2. This CDR3 has 18 residues. Germline V gives CDR1 MNHEY, CDR2 SMNVEV (reference sequence). Germline trimming cut 5 bases from V and 5 bases from J; bases unmatched to any gene: 11.